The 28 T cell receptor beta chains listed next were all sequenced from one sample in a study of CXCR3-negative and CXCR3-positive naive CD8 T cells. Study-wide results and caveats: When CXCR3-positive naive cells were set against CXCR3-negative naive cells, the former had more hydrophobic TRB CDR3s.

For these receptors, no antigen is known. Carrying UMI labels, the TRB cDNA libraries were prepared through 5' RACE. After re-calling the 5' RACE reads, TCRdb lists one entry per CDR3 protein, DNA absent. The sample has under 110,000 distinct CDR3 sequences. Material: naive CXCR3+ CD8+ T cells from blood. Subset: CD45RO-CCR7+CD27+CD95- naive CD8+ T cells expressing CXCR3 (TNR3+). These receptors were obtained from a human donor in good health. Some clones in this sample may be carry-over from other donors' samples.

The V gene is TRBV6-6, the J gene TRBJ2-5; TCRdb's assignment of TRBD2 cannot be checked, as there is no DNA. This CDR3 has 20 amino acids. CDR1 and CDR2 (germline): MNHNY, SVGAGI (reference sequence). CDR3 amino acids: CASSYSHTASPAGGPETQYF.

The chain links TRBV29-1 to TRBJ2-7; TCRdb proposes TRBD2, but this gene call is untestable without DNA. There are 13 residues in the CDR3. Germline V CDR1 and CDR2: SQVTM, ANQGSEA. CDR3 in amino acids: CSVGLAGRYEQYF.

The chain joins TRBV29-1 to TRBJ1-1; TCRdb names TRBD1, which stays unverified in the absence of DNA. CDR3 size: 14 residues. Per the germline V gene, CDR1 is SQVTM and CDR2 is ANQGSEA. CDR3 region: CSVEAGGLNTEAFF. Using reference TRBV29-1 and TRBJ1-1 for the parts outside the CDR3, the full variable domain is SAVISQKPSRDICQRGTSLTIQCQVDSQVTMMFWYRQQPGQSLTLIATANQGSEATYESGFVIDKFPISRPNLTFSTLTVSNMSPEDSSIYLCSVEAGGLNTEAFFGQGTRLTVV.

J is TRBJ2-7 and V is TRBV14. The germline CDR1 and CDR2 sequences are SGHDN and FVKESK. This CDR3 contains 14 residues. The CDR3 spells CASSYRGSSYEQYF. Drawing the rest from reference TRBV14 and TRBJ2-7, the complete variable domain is EAGVTQFPSHSVIEKGQTVTLRCDPISGHDNLYWYRRVMGKEIKFLLHFVKESKQDESGMPNNRFLAERTGGTYSTLKVQPAELEDSGVYFCASSYRGSSYEQYFGPGTRLTVT.

CDR3 region: CASRRDRGLMDEQYF. The chain recombines TRBV6-5 with TRBJ2-7; the D call of TRBD1 rests on TCRdb alone, since no DNA is present to check it. Germline CDR1 reads MNHEY; CDR2 reads SVGAGI. There are 15 residues in the CDR3.

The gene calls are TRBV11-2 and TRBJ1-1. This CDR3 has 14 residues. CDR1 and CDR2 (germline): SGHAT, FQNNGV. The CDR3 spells CASSYVDGVNEAFF.

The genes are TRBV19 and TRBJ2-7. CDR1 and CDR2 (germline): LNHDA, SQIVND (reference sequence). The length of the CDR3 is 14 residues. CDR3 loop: CASSPHRAFDEQYF.

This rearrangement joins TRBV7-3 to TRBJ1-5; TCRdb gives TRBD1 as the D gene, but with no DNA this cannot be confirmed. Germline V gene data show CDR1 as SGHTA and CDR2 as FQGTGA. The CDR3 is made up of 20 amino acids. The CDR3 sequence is CASSETILTGLPLCNQPQHF.

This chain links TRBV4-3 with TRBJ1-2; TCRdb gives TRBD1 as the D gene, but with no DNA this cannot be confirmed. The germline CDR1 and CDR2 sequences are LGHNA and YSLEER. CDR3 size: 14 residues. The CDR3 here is CASSLLGGVDGYTF.

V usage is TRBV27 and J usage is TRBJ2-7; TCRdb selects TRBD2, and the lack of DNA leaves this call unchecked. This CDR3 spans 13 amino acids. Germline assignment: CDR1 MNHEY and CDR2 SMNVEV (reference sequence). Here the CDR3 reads CASKPGGAGEQYF.

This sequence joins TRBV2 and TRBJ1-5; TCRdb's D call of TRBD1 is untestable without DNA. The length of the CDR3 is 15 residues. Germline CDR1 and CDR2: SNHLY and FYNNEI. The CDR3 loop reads CASSPGTGSNQPQHF.

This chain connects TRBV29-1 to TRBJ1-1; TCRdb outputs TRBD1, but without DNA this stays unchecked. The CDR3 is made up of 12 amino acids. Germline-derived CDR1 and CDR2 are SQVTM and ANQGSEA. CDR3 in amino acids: CSVTTDSTEAFF.

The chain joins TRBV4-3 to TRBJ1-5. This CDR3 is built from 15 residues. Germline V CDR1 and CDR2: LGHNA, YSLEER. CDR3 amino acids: CASSQDGTDNQPQHF.

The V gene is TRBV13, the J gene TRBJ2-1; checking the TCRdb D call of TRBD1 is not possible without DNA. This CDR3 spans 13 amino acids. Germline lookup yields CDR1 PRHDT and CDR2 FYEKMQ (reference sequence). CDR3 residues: CASSLAGENEQFF.

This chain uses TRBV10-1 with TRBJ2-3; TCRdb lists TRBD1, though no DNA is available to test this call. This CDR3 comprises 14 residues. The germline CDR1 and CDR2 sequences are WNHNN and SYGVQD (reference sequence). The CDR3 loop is CASSAKGESDTQYF.

CDR3 amino acids: CASSQDGIWTEAFF. The rearrangement uses TRBV5-1 and TRBJ1-1; TCRdb's D gene call, TRBD1, goes unchecked for lack of DNA. Germline V gene lookup returns CDR1 SGHRS and CDR2 YFSETQ. The CDR3 runs 14 residues.

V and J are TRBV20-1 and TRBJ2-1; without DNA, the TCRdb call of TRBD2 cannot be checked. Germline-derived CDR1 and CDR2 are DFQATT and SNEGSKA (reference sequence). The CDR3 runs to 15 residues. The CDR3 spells CSALSRQRESYEQFF.

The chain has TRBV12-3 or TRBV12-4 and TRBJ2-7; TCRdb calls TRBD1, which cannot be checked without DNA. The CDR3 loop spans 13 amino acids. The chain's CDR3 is CASSFSQGYEQYF.

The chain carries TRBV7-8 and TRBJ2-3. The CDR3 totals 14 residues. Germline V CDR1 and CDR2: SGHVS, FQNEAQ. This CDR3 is CASSLGSDTATQYF.

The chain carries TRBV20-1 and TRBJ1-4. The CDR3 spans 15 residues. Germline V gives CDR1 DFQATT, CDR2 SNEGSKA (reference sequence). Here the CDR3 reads CSARTRLNSGEKLFF.

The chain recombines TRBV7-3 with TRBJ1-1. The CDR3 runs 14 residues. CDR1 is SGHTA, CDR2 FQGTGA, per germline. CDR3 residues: CASSPSRENTEAFF.

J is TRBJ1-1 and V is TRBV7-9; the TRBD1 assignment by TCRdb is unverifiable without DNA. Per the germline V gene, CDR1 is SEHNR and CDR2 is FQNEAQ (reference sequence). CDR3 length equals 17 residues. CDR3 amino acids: CASSRTGTGGRNTEAFF. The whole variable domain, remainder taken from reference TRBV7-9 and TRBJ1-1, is DTGVSQNPRHKITKRGQNVTFRCDPISEHNRLYWYRQTLGQGPEFLTYFQNEAQLEKSRLLSDRFSAERPKGSFSTLEIQRTEQGDSAMYLCASSRTGTGGRNTEAFFGQGTRLTVV.

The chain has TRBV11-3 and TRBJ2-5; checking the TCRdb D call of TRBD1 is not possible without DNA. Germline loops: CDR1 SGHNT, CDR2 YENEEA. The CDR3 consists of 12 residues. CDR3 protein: CASSPPQETQYF.

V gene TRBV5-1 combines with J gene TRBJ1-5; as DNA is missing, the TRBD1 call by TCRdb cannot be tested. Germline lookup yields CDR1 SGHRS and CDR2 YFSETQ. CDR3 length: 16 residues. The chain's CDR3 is CASSLEPGAVNQPQHF.

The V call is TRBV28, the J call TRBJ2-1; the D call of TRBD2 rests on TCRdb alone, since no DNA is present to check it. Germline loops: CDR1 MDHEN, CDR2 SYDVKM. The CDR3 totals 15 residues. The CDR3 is CASSLLREGPNEQFF.

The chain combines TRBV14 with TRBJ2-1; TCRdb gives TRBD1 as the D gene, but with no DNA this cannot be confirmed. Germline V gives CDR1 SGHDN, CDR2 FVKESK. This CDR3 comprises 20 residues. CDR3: CASSHLGGQGNLGSLNEQFF.

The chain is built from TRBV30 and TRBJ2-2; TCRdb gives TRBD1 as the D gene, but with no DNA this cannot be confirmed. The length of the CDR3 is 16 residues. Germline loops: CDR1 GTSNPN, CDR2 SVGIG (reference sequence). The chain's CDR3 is CAWSATGGVGAGELFF.

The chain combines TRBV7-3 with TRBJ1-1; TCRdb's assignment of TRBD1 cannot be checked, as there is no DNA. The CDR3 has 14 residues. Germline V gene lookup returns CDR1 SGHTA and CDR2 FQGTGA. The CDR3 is CASSSQDMNTEAFF.